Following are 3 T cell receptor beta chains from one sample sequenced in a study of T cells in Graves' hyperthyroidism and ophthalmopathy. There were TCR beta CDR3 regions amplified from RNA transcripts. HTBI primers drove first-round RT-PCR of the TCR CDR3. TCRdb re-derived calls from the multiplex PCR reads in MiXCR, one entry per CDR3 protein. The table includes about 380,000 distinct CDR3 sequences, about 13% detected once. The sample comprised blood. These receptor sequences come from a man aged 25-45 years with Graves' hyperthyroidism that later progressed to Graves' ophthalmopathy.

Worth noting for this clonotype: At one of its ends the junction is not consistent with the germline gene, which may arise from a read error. CDR3 residues: CATSVGHPPLDTQGF. CDR3 DNA: TGTGCCACCTCGGTGGGGCACCCACCGTTGGATACGCAGGGTTTT. The chain is built from TRBV7-9 and TRBJ2-3, with TRBD1 as a possible D gene (5 bases). This CDR3 has 15 amino acids. CDR1 SEHNR and CDR2 FQNEAQ come from the germline V gene (reference sequence).

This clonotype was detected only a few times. This CDR3 reads CASSLGAGTEAFF. In DNA form, the CDR3 reads TGTGCCAGCAGCTTAGGGGCCGGCACTGAAGCTTTCTTT. The rearrangement links TRBV7-9 to TRBJ1-1; D is unclear. Germline V gene lookup returns CDR1 SEHNR and CDR2 FQNEAQ (reference sequence). With 1 base removed from V and 4 bases from J, the gap between germline ends came to 7 bases. The CDR3 has 13 residues.

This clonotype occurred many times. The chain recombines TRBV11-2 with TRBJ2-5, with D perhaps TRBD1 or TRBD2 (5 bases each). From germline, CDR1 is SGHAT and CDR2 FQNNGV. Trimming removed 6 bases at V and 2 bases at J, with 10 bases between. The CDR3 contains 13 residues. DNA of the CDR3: TGTGCCAGCAGGCAGGGAGTACAAGAGACCCAGTACTTC. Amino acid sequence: CASRQGVQETQYF. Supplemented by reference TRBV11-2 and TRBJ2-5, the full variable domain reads EAGVAQSPRYKIIEKRQSVAFWCNPISGHATLYWYQQILGQGPKLLIQFQNNGVVDDSQLPKDRFSAERLKGVDSTLKIQPAKLEDSAVYLCASRQGVQETQYFGPGTRLLVL.